A selection of T cell receptor beta chains follows, all from one sample in a study of siplizumab effects on memory and regulatory T cells. Using immunoSEQ multiplex PCR, the repertoire was profiled, and TCRdb retains in-frame clones only, with some absent. The data contain nearly 95,000 clones, around 94% of them singletons. Sequenced sample: non-Treg CD4+ T cells sorted from blood. Receptors were obtained from a human donor in good health. Each CDR3 is given with its conserved first and last residue. Fields, in order: D gene, J gene, V gene, clone size, CDR3 protein, CDR3 DNA. D genes are given only for firm matches. Clone size is stated in some rows and not others, as once, few, many or a class when expanded.

D gene: NA; J gene: TRBJ2-3; V gene: TRBV4-2; clone size: NA; CDR3 protein: CASSQEGVYADTQYF; CDR3 DNA: TGTGCCAGCAGCCAGGAGGGGGTCTATGCAGATACGCAGTATTTT
D gene: NA; J gene: TRBJ2-1; V gene: TRBV14; clone size: NA; CDR3 protein: CASSQIFEGVYNEQFF; CDR3 DNA: TGTGCCAGCAGCCAGATTTTTGAGGGCGTCTACAATGAGCAGTTCTTC
D gene: NA; J gene: TRBJ2-7; V gene: TRBV4-3; clone size: NA; CDR3 protein: CASSQEYLGSEQYF; CDR3 DNA: TGCGCCAGCAGCCAAGAATATCTCGGGTCCGAGCAGTACTTC
D gene: NA; J gene: TRBJ2-5; V gene: TRBV18; clone size: once; CDR3 protein: CASSGGRNQETQYF; CDR3 DNA: TGTGCCAGCTCGGGGGGACGGAACCAAGAGACCCAGTACTTC
D gene: NA; J gene: TRBJ2-3; V gene: TRBV30; clone size: NA; CDR3 protein: CAWSVSGVTDTQYF; CDR3 DNA: TGTGCCTGGAGTGTATCGGGGGTCACAGATACGCAGTATTTT
D gene: TRBD1; J gene: TRBJ2-7; V gene: TRBV9; clone size: NA; CDR3 protein: CASSVAGQGAYEQYF; CDR3 DNA: TGTGCCAGCAGCGTCGCGGGACAGGGGGCGTACGAGCAGTACTTC
D gene: NA; J gene: TRBJ2-3; V gene: TRBV2; clone size: NA; CDR3 protein: CASSEAQTSRDTQYF; CDR3 DNA: TGTGCCAGCAGTGAAGCGCAGACCTCCAGGGATACGCAGTATTTT
D gene: NA; J gene: TRBJ1-2; V gene: TRBV6-6; clone size: NA; CDR3 protein: CASSYGTINYGYTF; CDR3 DNA: TGTGCCAGCAGTTACGGCACCATAAACTATGGCTACACCTTC
D gene: NA; J gene: TRBJ2-3; V gene: TRBV6-4; clone size: NA; CDR3 protein: CASRNSGPDTQYF; CDR3 DNA: TGTGCCAGCAGGAACTCAGGACCAGATACGCAGTATTTT
D gene: NA; J gene: TRBJ2-7; V gene: TRBV20-1; clone size: NA; CDR3 protein: CSARTFYEQYF; CDR3 DNA: TGCAGTGCTAGGACCTTTTACGAGCAGTACTTC
D gene: NA; J gene: TRBJ2-2; V gene: TRBV2; clone size: NA; CDR3 protein: CASSVRQNTGELFF; CDR3 DNA: TGTGCCAGCAGTGTGAGGCAAAACACCGGGGAGCTGTTTTTT
D gene: TRBD2; J gene: TRBJ2-3; V gene: TRBV5-5; clone size: NA; CDR3 protein: CASSLVSGRSADTQYF; CDR3 DNA: TGTGCCAGCAGCTTGGTGAGCGGGAGATCAGCAGATACGCAGTATTTT
D gene: TRBD1; J gene: TRBJ1-1; V gene: TRBV5-4; clone size: NA; CDR3 protein: CASSVRQGLNTEAFF; CDR3 DNA: TGTGCCAGCAGCGTAAGACAGGGGTTAAACACTGAAGCTTTCTTT
D gene: NA; J gene: TRBJ1-2; V gene: TRBV2; clone size: NA; CDR3 protein: CASSEQGVSYGYTF; CDR3 DNA: TGTGCCAGCAGTGAGCAAGGGGTGAGCTATGGCTACACCTTC
D gene: TRBD1; J gene: TRBJ2-1; V gene: TRBV15; clone size: NA; CDR3 protein: CATSTRDRTYNEQFF; CDR3 DNA: TGTGCCACCAGCACCCGGGACAGGACTTACAATGAGCAGTTCTTC